This T cell receptor (beta chain) emerged from a study of lymphopenia after photon versus proton radiotherapy. This table comes from immunoSEQ multiplex PCR, and its TCRdb copy is limited to in-frame clones, with some not included. The sample lists roughly 30,000 clones, 90% to 95% occurring once. Germline values: CDR1 SGHNT, CDR2 YYREEE (reference sequence). Trimming removed 2 bases at V and 6 bases at J, with 11 bases between. This CDR3 contains 13 residues. J is TRBJ1-2 and V is TRBV5-4; D is undetermined. This TCR derives from a woman aged 45-60 years with cholangiocarcinoma. Sequences were derived from peripheral blood, sampled from a patient treated with photon-based radiotherapy. In DNA, the CDR3 is TGTGCCAGCAGCTTTCCAACACAAAATGGCTACACCTTC. This gives the protein CASSFPTQNGYTF.